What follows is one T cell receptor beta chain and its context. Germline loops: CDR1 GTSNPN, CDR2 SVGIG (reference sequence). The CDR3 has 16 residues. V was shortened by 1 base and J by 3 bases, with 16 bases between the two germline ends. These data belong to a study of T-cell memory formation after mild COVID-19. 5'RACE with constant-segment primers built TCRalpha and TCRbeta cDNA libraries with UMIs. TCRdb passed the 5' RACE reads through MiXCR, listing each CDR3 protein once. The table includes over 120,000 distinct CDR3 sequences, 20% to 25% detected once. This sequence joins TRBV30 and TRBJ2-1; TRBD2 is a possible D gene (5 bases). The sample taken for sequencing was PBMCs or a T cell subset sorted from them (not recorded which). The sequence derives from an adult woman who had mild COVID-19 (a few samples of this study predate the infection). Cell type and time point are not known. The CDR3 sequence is CAWSGAHGNGYNEQFF. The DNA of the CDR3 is TGTGCCTGGAGTGGCGCTCACGGGAATGGCTACAATGAGCAGTTCTTC.